This TCR beta chain derives from a study of regulatory T cells in long-lasting Graves disease. Germline V gene lookup returns CDR1 SGDLS and CDR2 YYNGEE. Trimming pared 0 bases from V and 5 bases from J, leaving 12 bases between. The CDR3 is 15 amino acids. Library construction for TCR beta used iRepertoire HTBI primers and Arm-PCR of CDR3 regions. TCRdb reprocessed the multiplex PCR reads with MiXCR, giving one entry per CDR3 protein. The sample consists of 400,000 to 450,000 distinct CDR3 sequences, approximately 15% of them appearing once. Noted time point: newly diagnosed GD, antithyroid drugs for less than 3 months. With RNA extracted from PBMCs as input, the TCR library was made. Another study also made use of these data, one on T cells in Graves' hyperthyroidism and ophthalmopathy.

The rearrangement links TRBV9 to TRBJ2-1, with D perhaps TRBD2 (6 bases). This clonotype was sampled from a woman under 40 with Graves disease. The source material was peripheral blood mononuclear cells (PBMCs), sampled at new diagnosis, from a patient treated with antithyroid drugs. The CDR3, as DNA: TGTGCCAGCAGCGTAGTGTCGGGAGCCAACAATGAGCAGTTCTTC. This translates into CASSVVSGANNEQFF.